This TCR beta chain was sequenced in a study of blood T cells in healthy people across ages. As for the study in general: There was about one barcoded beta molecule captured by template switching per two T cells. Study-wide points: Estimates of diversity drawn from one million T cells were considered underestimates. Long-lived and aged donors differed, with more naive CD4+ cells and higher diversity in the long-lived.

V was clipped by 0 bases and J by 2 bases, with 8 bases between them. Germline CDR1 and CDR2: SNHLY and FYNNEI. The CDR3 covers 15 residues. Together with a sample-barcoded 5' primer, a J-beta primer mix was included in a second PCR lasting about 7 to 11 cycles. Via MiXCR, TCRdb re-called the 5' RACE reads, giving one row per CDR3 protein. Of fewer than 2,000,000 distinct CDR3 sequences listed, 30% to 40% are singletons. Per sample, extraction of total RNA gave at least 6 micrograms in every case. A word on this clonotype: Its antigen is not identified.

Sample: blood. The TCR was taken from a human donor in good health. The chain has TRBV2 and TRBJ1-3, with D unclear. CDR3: CASSEAVRAGNTIYF. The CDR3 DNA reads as TGTGCCAGCAGTGAAGCTGTAAGGGCTGGAAACACCATATATTTT.